The sequence of this T cell receptor (beta chain) was determined in a study of blood T cell repertoires in COVID-19. Study details: The United States, Italy and Spain supplied acute and convalescent COVID-19 samples.

Study processing details: It was from reference gene primer amplification that nucleated cell counts were estimated. Produced via immunoSEQ multiplex PCR; TCRdb's table is partial and in-frame only. Clone size and the V and J calls come from that table; the DNA yielded D and trimming. The repertoire consists of roughly 240,000 clones, with roughly 85% occurring once and the leading ten covering roughly 4.6%. The CDR3 is 17 amino acids. V lost 4 bases to trimming and J lost 2 bases, with 20 bases between them. Germline-derived CDR1 and CDR2 are MGHRA and YSYEKL. Enrollment of patients from Seattle took place during active infection, with longitudinal follow-up.

Sequenced material: peripheral blood. The source is a man in his forties or fifties with COVID-19, enrolled during active disease. V and J are TRBV4-1 and TRBJ1-2; a possible D gene is TRBD1 (6 bases). This chain's CDR3 is CASSLTGTTAQNYGYTF. As DNA, the CDR3 is TGCGCCAGCAGCCTAACCGGGACAACCGCTCAAAACTATGGCTACACCTTC.